There are a few counts of the clone carrying this T cell receptor beta chain. The data stem from a study of blood T cells in healthy people across ages. Roughly 10 milliliters of peripheral blood were drawn from each donor. This CDR3 has 14 amino acids. The V gene's germline CDR1 is SNHLY and CDR2 FYNNEI. Next came a second PCR, run for about 7 to 12 cycles, which used a sample-barcoded 5' primer along with a J-beta primer mix. Using its own MiXCR run on the 5' RACE reads, TCRdb lists one record per CDR3 protein. In the table there are about 720,000 distinct CDR3 sequences, 25% of which are singletons. The same specimen was also included in a second study, on T cells of mothers and their children. In that study: RNA extracted was entirely used for cDNA synthesis, 1.5 ug per 15 ul. Related mother-child pairs shared marginally more repertoire than unrelated pairs, though not significantly.

The receptor was isolated from a boy aged 5-17 years in good health. Sequencing was performed on blood. V is TRBV2 and J is TRBJ2-5; TRBD1 matches at 9 bases. The DNA end favors TRBJ2-1, so the J call may be wrong. In nucleotides, the CDR3 is TGTGCCAGCAGGTGGACAGGGGCTAGGAATGAGCAGTTCTTC. Its protein product is CASRWTGARNEQFF.